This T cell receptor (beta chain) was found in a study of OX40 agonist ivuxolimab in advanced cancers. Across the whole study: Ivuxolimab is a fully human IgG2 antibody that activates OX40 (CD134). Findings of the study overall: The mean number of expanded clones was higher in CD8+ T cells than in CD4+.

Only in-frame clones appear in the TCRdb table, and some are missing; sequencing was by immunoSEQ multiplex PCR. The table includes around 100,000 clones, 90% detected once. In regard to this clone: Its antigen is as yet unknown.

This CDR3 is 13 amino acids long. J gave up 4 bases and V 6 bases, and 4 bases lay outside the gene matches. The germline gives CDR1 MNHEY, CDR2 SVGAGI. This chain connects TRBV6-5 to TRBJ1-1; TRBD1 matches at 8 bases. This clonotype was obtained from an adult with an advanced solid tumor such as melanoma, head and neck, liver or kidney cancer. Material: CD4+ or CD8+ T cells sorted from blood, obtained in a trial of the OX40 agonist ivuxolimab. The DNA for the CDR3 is TGTGCCAGCAGGGCCACAGGGGGCACTGAAGCTTTCTTT. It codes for CASRATGGTEAFF.